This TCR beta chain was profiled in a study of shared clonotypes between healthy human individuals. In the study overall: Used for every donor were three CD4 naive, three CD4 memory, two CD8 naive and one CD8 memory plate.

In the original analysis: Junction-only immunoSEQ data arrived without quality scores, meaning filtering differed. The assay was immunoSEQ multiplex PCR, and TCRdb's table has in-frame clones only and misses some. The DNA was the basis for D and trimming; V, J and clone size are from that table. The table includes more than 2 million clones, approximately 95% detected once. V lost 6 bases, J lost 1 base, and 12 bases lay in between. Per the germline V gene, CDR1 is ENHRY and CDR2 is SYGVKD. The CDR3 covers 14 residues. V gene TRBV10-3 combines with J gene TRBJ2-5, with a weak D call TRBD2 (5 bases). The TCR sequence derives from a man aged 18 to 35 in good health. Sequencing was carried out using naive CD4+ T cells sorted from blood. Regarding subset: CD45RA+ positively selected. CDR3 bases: TGTGCCATCAGAGCGAACAGCGGCCAAGAGACCCAGTACTTC. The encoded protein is CAIRANSGQETQYF.